The 2 T cell receptor beta chains given below trace back to one sample, sequenced in a study of T-cell memory formation after mild COVID-19. TCRdb itself ran the 5' RACE reads through MiXCR, one entry per CDR3 protein. The sample has about 140,000 distinct CDR3 sequences, approximately 26% seen once. Sample: PBMCs or a T cell subset sorted from them (not recorded which). The receptors were gathered from an adult woman who had mild COVID-19 (a few samples of this study predate the infection). Cell type and time point are not known.

This sequence joins TRBV12-3 or TRBV12-4 and TRBJ1-2; no definite D call. This CDR3 is built from 14 residues. Trimming shortened V by 5 bases and J by 3 bases, and 13 bases separated the two germline ends. The chain's CDR3 is CASSPTDGDYGYTF. For the CDR3, the DNA is TGTGCCAGCAGTCCCACGGACGGTGACTATGGCTACACCTTC.

The CDR3 reads CASSPRAMLPPDNEQFF. The CDR3 DNA reads as TGTGCCAGCAGCCCCAGAGCTATGCTACCGCCCGACAATGAGCAGTTCTTC. The chain recombines TRBV6-2 or TRBV6-3 with TRBJ2-1; D is ambiguous. This CDR3 contains 17 residues. The V end was cut by 6 bases, the J end by 5 bases, with 23 bases between. Germline assignment: CDR1 MNHEY and CDR2 SVGEGT.